Listed here is a single T cell receptor beta chain. The repertoire was sequenced with immunoSEQ multiplex PCR; TCRdb's copy has only in-frame clones and lacks some. The sample yields 40,000 or so clones, approximately 89% seen once. Germline loops: CDR1 SEHNR, CDR2 FQNEAQ (reference sequence). The CDR3 is made up of 14 amino acids. V lost 1 base to trimming and J lost 6 bases, with 9 bases between them. This specimen comes from a study of T cell changes during pregnancy in multiple sclerosis. This sample comprised CD4+ T cells from peripheral blood mononuclear cells, obtained in the first trimester of pregnancy. The V call is TRBV7-9, the J call TRBJ2-2, with D tentatively TRBD2 (5 bases). This clonotype was sampled from a female donor with multiple sclerosis, enrolled in a pregnancy study. The CDR3: CASSLGAGAGELFF. As DNA, the CDR3 is TGTGCCAGCAGCTTAGGGGCCGGGGCCGGGGAGCTGTTTTTT.